Included here is one T cell receptor (beta chain) sequence, with context. Antigen: not known. Naive CD8 isolation took CD45RO-negative cells positively selected for CCR7 and excluded terminally differentiated effector memory CD45RA+ cells. Nashville, Tennessee was home to all donors, each a Caucasian adult. V shed 3 bases and J shed 1 base, with 12 bases lying between them. The length of the CDR3 is 15 residues. From germline, CDR1 is LNHDA and CDR2 SQIVND (reference sequence). This sample is drawn from a study of shared clonotypes between healthy human individuals. The wider study: CD8 memory received one plate per donor, CD8 naive two, CD4 memory three and CD4 naive three. Whole-study findings and limits: The study generally estimated greater richness for naive than memory subsets.

The assay was run at deep level. Clones were sequenced by immunoSEQ multiplex PCR, and TCRdb holds only the in-frame ones, with some missing. The data contain some 2.1 million clones, roughly 95% of them singletons. The sequenced sample was naive CD8+ T cells from PBMCs. J is TRBJ1-2 and V is TRBV19; D not certain. The TCR originated in a man aged 18 to 29 in good health. Some clones in this sample may be carry-over from other donors' samples. The DNA for the CDR3 is TGTGCCAGTAGTATTCGTCAGGATCTTAACTATGGCTACACCTTC. Translating it yields CASSIRQDLNYGYTF.